Listed below are T cell receptor beta chains from one sample, sequenced in a study of cytomegalovirus exposure and HLA in healthy donors. Only in-frame clones appear in the TCRdb table, and some are missing; sequencing was by immunoSEQ multiplex PCR. The sample records some 200,000 clones, about four fifths being singletons. The sequencing input was PBMCs. These receptor sequences come from a girl aged 10 to 17 in good health and CMV-seropositive. The CDR3 runs from the conserved cysteine through the conserved F or W. Each record gives: CDR3 protein, V gene, J gene.

CASSQGPAGAPPVKNIQYF,TRBV4-2,TRBJ2-4
CASSSKGGYSPLHF,TRBV6-5,TRBJ1-6
CASSTRNQYEQYF,TRBV7-2,TRBJ2-7
CASSTWESSGSTDTQYF,TRBV27,TRBJ2-3
CASSLRLAGVGDTQYF,TRBV7-2,TRBJ2-3
CASSLTGTSGGSSYEQYF,TRBV4-2,TRBJ2-7
CASSIGTGDYEQYF,TRBV5-1,TRBJ2-7
CASSIGGLVKGVYYEQYF,TRBV19,TRBJ2-7
CASSFPPGNTIYF,TRBV5-6,TRBJ1-3
CASSVVGIGPGELFF,TRBV9,TRBJ2-2
CASSIRAGVEQFF,TRBV19,TRBJ2-1
CASSYGAGRVEQYF,TRBV6-6,TRBJ2-7
CAWIPWSEQETQYF,TRBV30,TRBJ2-5
CASSWAGRSYEQYF,TRBV27,TRBJ2-7
CASSRDSLNSPLHF,TRBV2,TRBJ1-6
CASSLRPQARTLNTEAFF,TRBV7-8,TRBJ1-1
CASIPMGQANTEAFF,TRBV10-1,TRBJ1-1
CAWSRQQGGELFF,TRBV30,TRBJ2-2
CASSFSGTSAETQYF,TRBV7-2,TRBJ2-5
CASSFRTSGGQETQYF,TRBV5-6,TRBJ2-5
CASSTRGVEIQYF,TRBV19,TRBJ2-5
CASNLLAGFDNEQFF,TRBV2,TRBJ2-1
CASSLSQGANTEAFF,TRBV27,TRBJ1-1
CASSEQGANTGELFF,TRBV2,TRBJ2-2
CASRDWRGGAYEQYF,TRBV6-5,TRBJ2-7
CASSESGGGTEAFF,TRBV2,TRBJ1-1
CASRLRTSGFTDTQYF,TRBV7-9,TRBJ2-3
CASGYTPGQGGPYSNQPQHF,TRBV12-5,TRBJ1-5
CASSDGASGGNTDTQYF,TRBV10-1,TRBJ2-3
CASSLVGGQGSLTDTQYF,TRBV11-2,TRBJ2-3
CASSLSGGANVLTF,TRBV7-2,TRBJ2-6
CASSFGTPRDTQYF,TRBV7-9,TRBJ2-3
CATLVHQNTNYGYTF,TRBV27,TRBJ1-2
CASSQALPGTSAGADTQYF,TRBV4-2,TRBJ2-3
CASSPGRGPYEQYF,TRBV5-4,TRBJ2-7
CASSEAEVRPHF,TRBV2,TRBJ1-5
CASSFGTSGEQFF,TRBV7-2,TRBJ2-1
CASSLLAGGPSDTQYF,TRBV5-6,TRBJ2-3
CATNPGESTDTQYF,TRBV5-4,TRBJ2-3
CASSWTGGRADTQYF,TRBV5-1,TRBJ2-3
CASSSGLNTGELFF,TRBV19,TRBJ2-2